One and the same sample provided the 5 T cell receptor beta chains below, sequenced in a study of human T cells and chemical hapten exposure (TCRdb year 2021). The library was generated by RACE. Sequencing relied on a NextSeq 500. TCRdb took the public reads, trimmed them with fastp at Q25, ran MiXCR for clone calling and kept in-frame beta chains. Entries are consolidated by CDR3 protein sequence, retaining the most common genes and DNA. The sample table holds around 120,000 distinct CDR3 sequences, of which roughly 12% were seen once. Around 2.8% of the sample rests with the top ten. The time point label, read with the paper, signifies: pre-sensitization, week 0. The sample's treatment or condition label, in plain terms: therapeutic diphenylcyclopropenone sensitization with weekly scalp DPC. This material consisted of whole blood, taken in connection with sensitization to the hapten diphenylcyclopropenone (DPC). The receptors were sampled from a woman aged 18-30 years with alopecia areata. Some clones in this sample may be carry-over from other donors' samples.

A few counts support this clonotype. The rearrangement joins TRBV6-5 to TRBJ1-2; D is ambiguous. CDR3 size: 14 residues. Trimming removed 0 bases from V and 8 bases from J, with 13 bases in between. Germline V gene lookup returns CDR1 MNHEY and CDR2 SVGAGI. CDR3 DNA: TGTGCCAGCAGTTACTCGACGAGCGGGTACGGCTACACCTTC. This gives the protein CASSYSTSGYGYTF.

This clonotype was counted ten times or more. This chain connects TRBV7-2 to TRBJ2-7; 7 bases map to TRBD1. V shed 3 bases and J 3 bases; nucleotides not matched to a gene: 8. CDR3 length equals 15 residues. Germline V gives CDR1 SGHTA, CDR2 FQGNSA. The CDR3 sequence: CASSFSGTEGYEQYF. The DNA for the CDR3 is TGTGCCAGCAGCTTTTCCGGGACAGAGGGCTACGAGCAGTACTTC.

This clonotype has a handful of counts. This chain uses TRBV20-1 with TRBJ2-1; 7 bases match TRBD1. V dropped 1 base and J dropped 2; count of bases not matched to a gene: 5. This CDR3 comprises 15 residues. CDR1 and CDR2 from the germline V gene are DFQATT and SNEGSKA (reference sequence). CDR3 DNA sequence: TGCAGTGCTAGAGTTATCCAGGGGGCCTACAATGAGCAGTTCTTC. This codes for CSARVIQGAYNEQFF.

This clonotype was seen a few times. The genes are TRBV7-8 and TRBJ2-1; a weak D match, TRBD2 (6 bases). V lost 6 bases and J 3 bases, leaving 15 bases between the germline ends. This CDR3 comprises 15 residues. Germline CDR1 is SGHVS and CDR2 is FQNEAQ. CDR3 sequence (DNA): TGTGCCAGCAGGATGGGCCCCGGGGGCTACAATGAGCAGTTCTTC. This translates into CASRMGPGGYNEQFF.

This clonotype has just a few counts. The V and J genes are TRBV18 and TRBJ1-1; D is undetermined. V dropped 3 bases and J dropped 6 bases, with 14 bases sitting between them. Germline CDR1 is KGHSH and CDR2 is LQKENI. CDR3 length: 14 residues. The CDR3 DNA reads as TGTGCCAGCTCACCTCGGGGTGTGGCGGCTGAAGCTTTCTTT. Translated, it gives CASSPRGVAAEAFF.